The clone carrying this TCR beta chain has more than one count but fewer than ten. From germline, CDR1 is SGHTA and CDR2 FQGNSA. The germline V and J ends were trimmed by 2 bases and 3 bases, with 13 bases remaining between them. The CDR3 length is 15 residues. This entry is derived from a study of response to subunit inactivated influenza vaccine. TCRdb reprocessed the RT-PCR reads with MiXCR, giving one entry per CDR3 protein. Found here are fewer than 550,000 distinct CDR3 sequences, 25% of them singletons; the top ten hold approximately 2%. The receptor's source is a man aged 45-65 years who received an inactivated influenza vaccine. This chain connects TRBV7-2 to TRBJ2-5; TRBD1 might be the D (5 bases). The sample here was CD4+ T cells sorted from PBMCs, taken more than 4 days after vaccination. CDR3: CASSLMWAGKETQYF. In nucleotides, the CDR3 is TGTGCCAGCAGCTTAATGTGGGCAGGGAAAGAGACCCAGTACTTC.